This passage covers 5 T cell receptor beta chains from one sample sequenced in a study of T cells expressing NK-cell markers. TCRdb reworked the 5' RACE reads into one entry per CDR3 protein, no DNA. The table for this sample gives some 140,000 distinct CDR3 sequences. Input material: blood T cells: a sorted CD56 or NKG2C T cell subset, CD4+ or CD8+ T cells, or bulk PBMC T cells (not recorded which). The receptors were gathered from a woman between 50 and 59 years old in good health.

The chain employs TRBV5-1 and TRBJ2-7; TCRdb's assignment of TRBD1 cannot be checked, as there is no DNA. Germline V lookup: CDR1 SGHRS, CDR2 YFSETQ. The CDR3 is made up of 12 amino acids. The CDR3 protein is CASSKGYDEQYF.

The V gene is TRBV27, the J gene TRBJ2-1. CDR3 size: 13 residues. Germline V gene sequence: CDR1 MNHEY, CDR2 SMNVEV (reference sequence). The CDR3 is CASSPTETSEQFF.

The genes are TRBV29-1 and TRBJ1-1; TCRdb's D call, TRBD1, is unchecked because there is no DNA. This CDR3 region has 11 residues. CDR1 and CDR2 (germline): SQVTM, ANQGSEA. CDR3 sequence reads: CSVEDQPQGFF.

CDR3 loop: CASSSRTGEDQETQYF. The J gene is TRBJ2-5, the V gene TRBV5-1; TCRdb designates TRBD1, a call that cannot be tested without DNA. From germline, CDR1 is SGHRS and CDR2 YFSETQ. This CDR3 comprises 16 residues.

This rearrangement joins TRBV5-1 to TRBJ2-1; TCRdb outputs TRBD2, but without DNA this stays unchecked. The CDR3 consists of 17 residues. Germline loops: CDR1 SGHRS, CDR2 YFSETQ. The CDR3 protein is CASSLAETRPMTDEQFF.